One sample yielded the 10 T cell receptor beta chains listed below, sequenced in a study of blood T cell repertoires in COVID-19. Assay used: immunoSEQ multiplex PCR; TCRdb lists only in-frame clones, some missing. The sample records fewer than 250,000 clones, 85% to 90% being singletons. Sequencing was carried out using PBMCs or T cells enriched from blood (not recorded which). These TCRs come from a woman in her forties or fifties with acute COVID-19.

The gene calls are TRBV2 and TRBJ2-5; 13 bases are shared with TRBD2. The CDR3 totals 16 residues. V dropped 1 base and J dropped 3; count of bases not matched to a gene: 2. Per germline, CDR1 SNHLY and CDR2 FYNNEI. For the CDR3, the DNA is TGTGCCAGCAGTGAAGTAACTAGCGGGAGGGAAGAGACCCAGTACTTC. It yields the protein CASSEVTSGREETQYF.

V usage is TRBV28 and J usage is TRBJ2-7, with 9 bases identical to TRBD2. Germline V CDR1 and CDR2: MDHEN, SYDVKM. This CDR3 contains 15 residues. After removal of 3 bases from V and 0 bases from J, the junction contained 3 bases not matched to a gene. CDR3 amino acids: CASSFGGGGSYEQYF. As DNA, the CDR3 is TGTGCCAGCAGTTTCGGCGGGGGGGGCTCCTACGAGCAGTACTTC.

The chain has TRBV27 and TRBJ2-3, with TRBD1 matching 10 bases. Germline V gene lookup returns CDR1 MNHEY and CDR2 SMNVEV (reference sequence). V lost 0 bases to trimming and J lost 2 bases; unmatched junction nucleotides: 17. The length of the CDR3 is 21 residues. CDR3 sequence (DNA): TGTGCCAGCAGTTTATCGATGGACAGGGGGGGCCTAGCCGCCCTCACAGATACGCAGTATTTT. Amino acid sequence: CASSLSMDRGGLAALTDTQYF.

The V gene is TRBV7-9, the J gene TRBJ2-7; 9 bases are a match to TRBD1. CDR1 is SEHNR, CDR2 FQNEAQ, per germline (reference sequence). This CDR3 spans 13 amino acids. Losses at the gene ends were 8 bases for V and 5 bases for J; bases not matched to a gene: 7. CDR3 coding DNA: TGTGCCAGCCTCGGACAGGGGTTGGACGAGCAGTACTTC. Protein sequence: CASLGQGLDEQYF. The whole variable domain, remainder taken from reference TRBV7-9 and TRBJ2-7, is DTGVSQNPRHKITKRGQNVTFRCDPISEHNRLYWYRQTLGQGPEFLTYFQNEAQLEKSRLLSDRFSAERPKGSFSTLEIQRTEQGDSAMYLCASLGQGLDEQYFGPGTRLTVT.

The gene calls are TRBV12-5 and TRBJ2-1; D is ambiguous. Germline V CDR1 and CDR2: LGHNT, FRNRAP. Trimming cost V 1 base and J 9 bases, with 10 bases left between them. The CDR3 is made up of 13 amino acids. The CDR3 loop reads CASGLGRALEQFF. The CDR3 DNA is TGTGCTAGTGGTTTGGGTCGCGCGCTTGAGCAGTTCTTC.

The chain carries TRBV9 and TRBJ2-2; D is perhaps TRBD2 (5 bases). The CDR3 totals 17 residues. Germline CDR1 is SGDLS and CDR2 is YYNGEE. Trimming took 0 bases from V and 7 from J, leaving 19 bases between them. The DNA of the CDR3 is TGTGCCAGCAGCGTAGGTGGACTCTACGCCAAAGGCGGGGAGCTGTTTTTT. It is translated as CASSVGGLYAKGGELFF.

The chain joins TRBV19 to TRBJ1-3; tentatively, D is TRBD1 (6 bases). Germline V gene data show CDR1 as LNHDA and CDR2 as SQIVND (reference sequence). Between the trimmed V and J ends, which lost 6 bases and 1 base, there was a span of 13 bases. This CDR3 is 15 amino acids long. The CDR3 here is CASRRGDISGNTIYF. In DNA, the CDR3 is TGTGCCAGTAGGCGGGGGGACATATCTGGAAACACCATATATTTT.

As for this clone: This sample includes further DNA sequences coding for the same CDR3. This sequence joins TRBV7-2 and TRBJ1-3; 10 positions match TRBD1. V trimming: 3 bases; J trimming: 1 base; junction bases outside the gene matches: 0. In germline, CDR1 is SGHTA, CDR2 FQGNSA. The CDR3 has 15 amino acids. The CDR3 protein is CASSLDRGSGNTIYF. The CDR3 nucleotides are TGTGCCAGCAGCTTGGACAGGGGGTCTGGAAACACCATATATTTT.

This clone was seen only once. V is TRBV7-2 and J is TRBJ2-7; D possibly corresponds to TRBD2 (5 bases). Trimming took off 2 bases at V and 6 bases at J, with 14 bases between the two ends. The CDR3 is 14 residues long. In germline, CDR1 is SGHTA, CDR2 FQGNSA. DNA of the CDR3: TGTGCCAGCAGCTTATGGGCAGGAGGTAGCGAGCAGTACTTC. Translated, it gives CASSLWAGGSEQYF.

The V call is TRBV29-1, the J call TRBJ2-2, with TRBD2 identical over 7 bases. Unmatched junction bases numbered 8, after V lost 3 bases and J lost 7 bases. The CDR3 is made up of 14 amino acids. The germline V gene has CDR1 SQVTM and CDR2 ANQGSEA. The CDR3 spells CSVEGTTAGGELFF. The CDR3, as DNA: TGCAGCGTTGAGGGGACTACGGCGGGCGGGGAGCTGTTTTTT.